These 9 T cell receptor beta chains originate from one sample sequenced in a study of T cells in Graves' hyperthyroidism and ophthalmopathy. Amplified TCR beta CDR3 regions derived from RNA transcripts. When the TCR CDR3 underwent first-round RT-PCR, the HTBI primer set was used. TCRdb recomputed calls from the multiplex PCR reads with MiXCR, one row per CDR3 protein. The data hold more than 550,000 distinct CDR3 sequences, with roughly 17% observed a single time. Sequenced sample: blood. These receptors all stem from a man in his fifties with Graves' hyperthyroidism.

At least ten counts were recorded for this clonotype. This chain links TRBV11-3 with TRBJ2-1; D is undetermined. The CDR3 runs 15 residues. Trimming took off 5 bases at V and 0 bases at J, with 11 bases between the two ends. Germline lookup yields CDR1 SGHNT and CDR2 YENEEA. CDR3 amino acids: CASSKQAGSYNEQFF. DNA for the CDR3: TGTGCCAGCAGCAAACAAGCCGGCTCCTACAATGAGCAGTTCTTC.

This clonotype has only a few counts. The rearrangement uses TRBV11-2 and TRBJ2-3; D uncertain. This CDR3 is built from 14 residues. V was shortened by 5 bases and J by 2 bases, with 11 bases between the two germline ends. CDR1 is SGHAT and CDR2 is FQNNGV in the germline V gene. The CDR3 region is CASSPWLLTDTQYF. Written as DNA, the CDR3 is TGTGCCAGCAGCCCATGGTTGCTCACAGATACGCAGTATTTT.

The V gene is TRBV11-2, the J gene TRBJ2-7; 13 bases fit TRBD2. The V segment lost 4 bases and the J segment 7 bases; nucleotides outside the gene matches: 13. This CDR3 region has 17 residues. Germline CDR1 and CDR2: SGHAT and FQNNGV. The CDR3 DNA sequence: TGTGCCAGCAGCTCCTTACTAGCGGGAGGGCCAAGTGGAGAGCAGTACTTC. Its translation is CASSSLLAGGPSGEQYF.

This clonotype was counted ten times or more. The CDR3 bases are TGTGCCAGCAGTCGGACTAGCGGGAGAGACAATGAGCAGTTCTTC. Translating it yields CASSRTSGRDNEQFF. J is TRBJ2-1 and V is TRBV6-1; TRBD2 matches at 13 bases. This CDR3 is built from 15 residues. Germline values: CDR1 MNHNS, CDR2 SASEGT. The junction had 3 bases not matched to a gene; V was cut back by 5 bases and J by 5 bases.

Many counts were recorded for this clonotype. The rearrangement joins TRBV30 to TRBJ2-1; 8 bases are shared with TRBD1. The J segment lost 9 bases and the V segment lost 3 bases, leaving 7 bases of the junction unmatched. The germline V gene encodes CDR1 GTSNPN and CDR2 SVGIG (reference sequence). The CDR3 has 13 residues. This chain's CDR3 is CAWRGQGQSEQFF. The CDR3 nucleotides read TGTGCCTGGAGAGGACAGGGACAAAGTGAGCAGTTCTTC.

CDR3 in DNA: TGTGCCAGCAGTTGCCCCGGGACAGGGGAGGGCTACACCTTC. Translating gives CASSCPGTGEGYTF. The J gene is TRBJ1-2, the V gene TRBV6-9; 10 bases line up with TRBD1. The germline gives CDR1 MNHGY, CDR2 SVAAGI. V lost 4 bases and J lost 8; bases outside the gene matches: 7. This CDR3 region has 14 residues.

Only a few counts were recorded for this clonotype. The chain combines TRBV28 with TRBJ1-5, with unresolved D. The length of the CDR3 is 14 residues. The V end was cut by 1 base, the J end by 4 bases, with 8 bases between. Germline V gene lookup returns CDR1 MDHEN and CDR2 SYDVKM. The CDR3 spells CASSLLGPNQPQHF. DNA of the CDR3: TGTGCCAGCAGTTTATTAGGTCCGAATCAGCCCCAGCATTTT.

The chain combines TRBV3-1 with TRBJ2-7; TRBD1 aligns across 8 bases. The CDR3 runs to 14 residues. V shed 4 bases, J shed 6 bases, and the junction held 8 bases outside the gene matches. Germline lookup yields CDR1 LGHDT and CDR2 YNNKEL (reference sequence). The CDR3 region is CASSPVDREFEQYF. The CDR3 nucleotides are TGTGCCAGCAGCCCGGTGGACAGGGAGTTCGAGCAGTACTTC.

This clonotype has just a few counts. The gene calls are TRBV27 and TRBJ1-6; no clear D gene. There are 14 residues in the CDR3. CDR1 is MNHEY, CDR2 SMNVEV, per germline (reference sequence). V lost 5 bases to trimming and J lost 7 bases, with 12 bases between them. CDR3 DNA sequence: TGTGCCAGCAGTATCGGACTGGTAAATTCACCCCTCCACTTT. Encoded protein: CASSIGLVNSPLHF.